The present T cell receptor (beta chain) was sequenced within a study of CD8 T cells in ankylosing spondylitis. TCRdb processed the 5' RACE reads anew with MiXCR; each CDR3 protein has one entry. The sample records 200,000 to 300,000 distinct CDR3 sequences, 20% to 30% being singletons. This clonotype has only a few counts. No antigen is known for it. This CDR3 comprises 14 residues. V lost 5 bases and J lost 8; bases outside the gene matches: 8. Germline CDR1 reads SGHTA; CDR2 reads FQGNSA. Study conclusions and caveats: Within ankylosing spondylitis blood, a TCR beta motif made up of eight highly homologous variants appeared to be characteristic.

V gene TRBV7-2 combines with J gene TRBJ1-4; 7 positions agree with TRBD1. This clonotype was obtained from a male donor with ankylosing spondylitis or in good health (not recorded which). What was sequenced was blood, either unsorted or a sorted T cell fraction (not recorded which). The CDR3 DNA is TGTGCCAGCAGCATACAGGGGTATCAGGAAAAACTGTTTTTT. As protein: CASSIQGYQEKLFF.